The table lists the clone carrying this TCR beta chain with many counts. The sample comes from a study of neurological immune-mediated disorders. TCRdb independently ran MiXCR on the 5' RACE reads; one entry per CDR3 protein. The sample yields about 32,000 distinct CDR3 sequences, roughly 13% seen once. Germline V gene lookup returns CDR1 MNHEY and CDR2 SVGEGT. V was clipped by 6 bases and J by 15 bases; unmatched bases: 15. This CDR3 has 15 residues. Time point in this sample: technical triplicate 2. Sequencing was performed on CD4+ T cells from blood. The TCR sequence derives from a female donor with HTLV-1-associated myelopathy (HAM/TSP). The gene calls are TRBV6-2 or TRBV6-3 and TRBJ2-1, with 12 bases matching TRBD2. CDR3 nucleotides: TGTGCCAGCAGAACCCCATCTAGCGGGGGGGGGGTGAGGTTCTTC. Its translation: CASRTPSSGGGVRFF.